The T cell receptor (beta chain) under discussion was sequenced for a study of T cell responses to AZD1222 COVID-19 vaccine. Study observations and caveats: Rises in breadth and depth of Spike-specific TCRs came after two AZD1222 doses. In the spike-specific TCR repertoire, nearly half reportedly target unmutated variant regions. Baseline antibody screening turned up just a handful of seropositive AZD1222 recipients. White British people made up most donors, females outnumbered males, and clonal diversity was possibly underestimated.

This clone occurred once. Its antigen is as yet unknown. V lost 0 bases, J lost 7 bases, and 7 bases stayed unmatched. This CDR3 is built from 16 residues. Germline loops: CDR1 SGHRS, CDR2 YFSETQ. Libraries were prepared by immunoSEQ multiplex PCR; TCRdb keeps only in-frame clonotypes and omits some of them. Among more than 85,000 clones listed, around 80% were seen once. The material sequenced was peripheral blood, taken on day 0 of AZD1222 vaccination. The rearrangement joins TRBV5-1 to TRBJ2-1; 10 nucleotides line up with TRBD2. This receptor was taken from an adult in good health. The CDR3 bases are TGCGCCAGCAGCTTGGTACCAGCGGGGGGGCATAATGAGCAGTTCTTC. This gives the protein CASSLVPAGGHNEQFF.